This T cell receptor beta chain comes out of a study of blood T cell repertoires in COVID-19. CDR1 and CDR2 (germline): SGDLS, YYNGEE. CDR3 size: 12 residues. V lost 6 bases to trimming and J lost 6 bases, with 7 bases between them. Assay used: immunoSEQ multiplex PCR; TCRdb lists only in-frame clones, some missing. The data contain around 260,000 clones, 80% to 90% of them seen just once; the ten biggest clones take up less than 3%. The sequencing input was peripheral blood. This sequence was found in a woman aged 45 to 65 with acute or convalescent COVID-19. The rearrangement joins TRBV9 to TRBJ1-6, with D tentatively TRBD1 (6 bases). This CDR3 reads CASTDSNSPLHF. The CDR3 DNA reads as TGTGCCAGCACGGACAGTAATTCACCCCTCCACTTT.